This T cell receptor (beta chain) was identified in a study of molecular identifiers for immune sequencing clone quantification. This clonotype was counted ten times or more. Its specificity is not known. Each CDR3 protein is one row after TCRdb ran MiXCR on the PCR reads. The sample holds under 600,000 distinct CDR3 sequences, around a fifth seen once. Using 10%, 30% or 50% RNA, naive CD8 libraries were derived from 20,000 to 1,000,000 sorted cells. The CD8+CD4-CCR7+CD45RA+ phenotype defined the sorted naive CD8 T cells. Study results and caveats: Clones above 20 RNA copies contained over 99% of effector molecules and under 1% of naive molecules.

V shed 1 base and J shed 0 bases, with 9 bases lying between them. CDR3 length: 15 residues. V gene TRBV12-3 or TRBV12-4 combines with J gene TRBJ1-1, with D hard to call. The TCR sequence derives from a human donor in good health. Some libraries in this study had Jurkat cell RNA spiked in. The specimen sequenced was naive CD8+ T cells from blood, with Jurkat cell RNA spiked in. Stated subset: FACS-sorted CD8+CD4-CCR7+CD45RA+ naive T cells. The DNA of the CDR3 is TGTGCCAGCAGTTTAGTAGCACTAGTGAACACTGAAGCTTTCTTT. Encoded protein: CASSLVALVNTEAFF.